This T cell receptor (beta chain) originates from a study of blood T cell repertoires in COVID-19. Study-wide context: The United States, Italy and Spain were the sources of the acute and convalescent COVID-19 samples. PBMCs, B-cell-depleted T cells, or T cells were the source of the cDNA or gDNA that made up the material.

Original data processing: Amplified reference gene primers provided the basis for estimating nucleated cell counts. The table came from immunoSEQ multiplex PCR; TCRdb's copy has only in-frame clones and leaves some out. Clone size and V and J calls were adopted from that table, with D and trimming inferred from the DNA. The sample contains tens of thousands of clones, approximately 86% of which appear only once. CDR3 size: 13 residues. J lost 3 bases, V lost 4 bases, and 2 bases had no gene match. Germline CDR1 is SNHLY and CDR2 is FYNNEI. The TCR comes from a man aged 60 to 75 with acute or convalescent COVID-19. V is TRBV2 and J is TRBJ1-2, with 7 nucleotides matching TRBD1. The specimen sequenced was peripheral blood. DNA of the CDR3: TGTGCCAGCAGTGGGGACAGCTACTATGGCTACACCTTC. This gives the protein CASSGDSYYGYTF.